The clone carrying this T cell receptor (beta chain) was seen more than once but under ten times. The target antigen is unknown. The record originates from a study of molecular identifiers for immune sequencing clone quantification. General study results and limits: Clone sizes that are highly expanded could be underestimated when identical TCR molecules share a barcode.

TCRdb used MiXCR to reprocess the PCR reads, holding one entry per CDR3 protein. The sample consists of over 600,000 distinct CDR3 sequences, just under 20% of them appearing once. This receptor was taken from a human donor in good health. Some libraries in this study had Jurkat cell RNA spiked in. Sequenced: naive CD8+ T cells from blood, with Jurkat cell RNA spiked in. The subset: FACS-sorted CD8+CD4-CCR7+CD45RA+ naive T cells.

The CDR3 DNA reads as TGTGCCAGCAGCTTGGTGGGACAGGGGTCGCAGAGTCTCTATGGCTACACCTTC. Its protein is CASSLVGQGSQSLYGYTF. The chain couples TRBV7-9 to TRBJ1-2; TRBD1 matches at 10 bases. The CDR3 totals 18 residues. Trimming took 3 bases from V and 4 from J; bases not matched to a gene: 14. The germline gives CDR1 SEHNR, CDR2 FQNEAQ (reference sequence).